The 14 T cell receptor beta chains reported below all come from one sample, sequenced in a study of T cell repertoires in cytomegalovirus infection. TCRdb fed the reads into MiXCR, producing one record per CDR3 protein. The sample has under 850,000 distinct CDR3 sequences, around 31% seen once. For these TCRs, the target antigens are not known. Sequencing was performed on cultured PBMCs, taken from culture after CMV antigen stimulation. The receptors were gathered from a human donor in good health (CMV status not recorded). Some clones in this sample may be carry-over from other donors' samples.

The J gene is TRBJ2-2, the V gene TRBV20-1; TRBD1 is a possible D gene (5 bases). Trimming shortened V by 3 bases and J by 6 bases, and 14 bases separated the two germline ends. There are 14 residues in the CDR3. CDR1 and CDR2 (germline): DFQATT, SNEGSKA (reference sequence). The CDR3 here is CSASRQGGSGELFF. The CDR3 coding sequence is TGCAGTGCTAGTAGGCAGGGTGGCTCCGGGGAGCTGTTTTTT.

This clonotype occurred a few times. The chain carries TRBV28 and TRBJ1-6; unclear D gene. V dropped 4 bases and J dropped 14 bases, with 18 bases sitting between them. CDR1 is MDHEN, CDR2 SYDVKM, per germline. The CDR3 covers 14 residues. The CDR3 DNA reads TGTGCCAGCAGTTACCTGGGCCCGAACGATTCCCTCCACTTT. This codes for CASSYLGPNDSLHF.

This clonotype was seen many times. The chain couples TRBV7-2 to TRBJ2-3, with TRBD1 as a possible D gene (6 bases). The CDR3 has 16 residues. Germline CDR1 is SGHTA and CDR2 is FQGNSA. The V gene lost 4 bases and the J gene lost 0 bases, with 14 bases spanning the gap. CDR3 in amino acids: CASSSHGTPSTDTQYF. Written as DNA, the CDR3 is TGTGCCAGCAGCTCCCACGGGACACCCAGCACAGATACGCAGTATTTT.

This clonotype was found a few times. The rearrangement links TRBV10-3 to TRBJ1-1; 7 bases match TRBD1. The germline V gene encodes CDR1 ENHRY and CDR2 SYGVKD. J was trimmed by 4 bases and V by 0 bases; bases with no gene match: 5. This CDR3 spans 15 amino acids. The CDR3 nucleotides read TGTGCCATCAGTGAGTCGCGGGCAGGGGGCACTGAAGCTTTCTTT. Translated: CAISESRAGGTEAFF.

This chain joins TRBV28 and TRBJ1-2; a possible D gene is TRBD1 (6 bases). V was trimmed by 6 bases and J by 2 bases, leaving 13 bases between them. Germline V lookup: CDR1 MDHEN, CDR2 SYDVKM. The CDR3 sequence is 14 residues long. CDR3 in amino acids: CASSPSGANYGYTF. The CDR3 DNA reads as TGTGCCAGCAGCCCCTCGGGGGCGAACTATGGCTACACCTTC.

Note on this clonotype: A clone one base away is much larger, so this may be a read error. The CDR3 here is CASSLPDRAYGQYF. The CDR3 DNA reads as TGTGCCAGCAGCCTCCCGGACAGGGCCTACGGGCAGTACTTC. The chain links TRBV7-8 to TRBJ2-7; 8 bases line up with TRBD1. CDR3 length: 14 residues. Per germline, CDR1 SGHVS and CDR2 FQNEAQ.

V and J are TRBV7-6 and TRBJ1-2; D is unclear. The CDR3 totals 15 residues. Germline V gives CDR1 SGHVS, CDR2 FNYEAQ. Trimming shortened V by 2 bases and J by 4 bases, and 14 bases separated the two germline ends. In DNA, the CDR3 is TGTGCCAGCAGCTTACTCTCAGCGGACTTCTATGGCTACACCTTC. This translates into CASSLLSADFYGYTF.

The chain uses TRBV4-1 and TRBJ2-3; 13 nucleotides agree with TRBD2. The CDR3 contains 16 residues. Unmatched junction bases numbered 5, after V lost 6 bases and J lost 2 bases. CDR1 and CDR2 (germline): MGHRA, YSYEKL. The CDR3 DNA follows: TGCGCCAGCAGTCCAACTAGCGGGGGGGCCACAGATACGCAGTATTTT. Its translation: CASSPTSGGATDTQYF.

In its sample, this clonotype was seen many times. This chain joins TRBV7-9 and TRBJ1-2, with D possibly being TRBD1 (5 bases). Germline CDR1 and CDR2: SEHNR and FQNEAQ (reference sequence). The CDR3 consists of 13 residues. Trimming removed 5 bases from V and 8 bases from J, with 15 bases in between. CDR3 coding DNA: TGTGCCAGCAGCCCCTGGTCAGGGCACGGCTACACCTTC. This encodes CASSPWSGHGYTF.

The chain carries TRBV2 and TRBJ2-1, with TRBD2 matching over 11 bases. The CDR3 totals 15 residues. Germline V gene lookup returns CDR1 SNHLY and CDR2 FYNNEI. V lost 7 bases to trimming and J lost 9 bases; unmatched junction nucleotides: 11. The CDR3 nucleotides are TGTGCCAGCACCCGAACCACTAGCGGGAGTTCTGAGCAGTTCTTC. Amino acid sequence: CASTRTTSGSSEQFF.

The chain employs TRBV18 and TRBJ2-1, with a tentative D call TRBD2 (5 bases). CDR3 length equals 15 residues. Trimming left V 1 base short and J 1 base short, with 8 bases between. From germline, CDR1 is KGHSH and CDR2 LQKENI. The CDR3 DNA follows: TGTGCCAGCTCACCACAGGGAGCTTCCTACAATGAGCAGTTCTTC. Its translation is CASSPQGASYNEQFF.

This clonotype was recorded a few times. In DNA, the CDR3 is TGTGCCACCAGCAGAGATCAGGGTTCCGGGGAGCTGTTTTTT. Its protein is CATSRDQGSGELFF. This sequence joins TRBV15 and TRBJ2-2; TRBD1 is a possible D gene (5 bases). Between the trimmed V and J ends, which lost 0 bases and 6 bases, there was a span of 8 bases. CDR1 and CDR2 from the germline V gene are LNHNV and YYDKDF (reference sequence). This CDR3 comprises 14 residues.

The V call is TRBV7-6, the J call TRBJ2-1; 13 bases align to TRBD2. The V gene's germline CDR1 is SGHVS and CDR2 FNYEAQ. This CDR3 has 15 amino acids. The J segment lost 13 bases and the V segment lost 5 bases, leaving 11 bases of the junction unmatched. CDR3 loop: CASSPPLGTSGTQFF. DNA of the CDR3: TGTGCCAGCAGCCCCCCCCTCGGGACTAGCGGGACCCAGTTCTTC.

This clonotype showed up many times. The chain is built from TRBV7-2 and TRBJ2-3; possible D gene TRBD2, 5 bases. The CDR3 spans 13 residues. Germline CDR1 and CDR2: SGHTA and FQGNSA. The V end was cut by 2 bases, the J end by 5 bases, with 8 bases between. The CDR3 loop is CASSLQLEDTQYF. CDR3 sequence (DNA): TGTGCCAGCAGCTTACAACTAGAAGATACGCAGTATTTT.